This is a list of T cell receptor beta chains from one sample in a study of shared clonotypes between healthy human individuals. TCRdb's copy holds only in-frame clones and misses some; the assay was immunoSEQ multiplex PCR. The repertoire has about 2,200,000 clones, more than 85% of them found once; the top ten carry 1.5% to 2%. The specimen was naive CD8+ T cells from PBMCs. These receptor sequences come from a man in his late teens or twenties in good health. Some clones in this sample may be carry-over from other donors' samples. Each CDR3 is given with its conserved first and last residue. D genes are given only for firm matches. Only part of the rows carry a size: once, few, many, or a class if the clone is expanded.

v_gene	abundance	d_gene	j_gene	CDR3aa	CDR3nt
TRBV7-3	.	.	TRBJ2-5	CASSLTGGRGETQYF	TGTGCCAGCAGCTTAACCGGGGGAAGGGGAGAGACCCAGTACTTC
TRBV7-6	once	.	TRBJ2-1	CASSLLYGEASYNEQFF	TGTGCCAGCAGCCTCCTTTACGGGGAGGCCTCCTACAATGAGCAGTTCTTC
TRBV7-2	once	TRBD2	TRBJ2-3	CASSLLAGEGDTQYF	TGTGCCAGCAGCTTACTAGCGGGAGAAGGGGATACGCAGTATTTT
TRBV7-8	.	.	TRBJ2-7	CASRVFMGYEQYF	TGTGCCAGCAGGGTTTTTATGGGGTACGAGCAGTACTTC
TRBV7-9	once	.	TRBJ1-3	CASSLEANRAENTIYF	TGTGCCAGCAGCTTAGAGGCAAACAGGGCGGAAAACACCATATATTTT
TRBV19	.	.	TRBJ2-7	CASSPPGLPYEQYF	TGTGCCAGTAGCCCCCCGGGACTCCCGTACGAGCAGTACTTC
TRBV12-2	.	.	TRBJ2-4	CASRLVRRTVCKNIQYF	TGTGCAAGTCGCTTAGTCCGTCGGACAGTCTGCAAAAACATTCAGTACTTC
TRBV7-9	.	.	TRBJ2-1	CASSSQGSVRNEQFF	TGTGCCAGCAGCTCCCAGGGTTCGGTTCGGAATGAGCAGTTCTTC
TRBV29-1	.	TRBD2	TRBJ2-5	CSVVWGGLLAGAEPPYF	TGCAGCGTTGTGTGGGGGGGTCTACTAGCGGGAGCTGAACCTCCGTACTTC
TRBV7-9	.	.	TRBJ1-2	CASSQSSGPYGYTF	TGTGCCAGCAGCCAATCATCGGGTCCCTATGGCTACACCTTC
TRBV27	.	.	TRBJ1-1	CASSSRGGSNTEAFF	TGTGCCAGCAGTTCAAGGGGGGGAAGTAACACTGAAGCTTTCTTT
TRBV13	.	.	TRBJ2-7	CASSLIHEQYF	TGTGCCAGCAGCTTAATCCACGAGCAGTACTTC
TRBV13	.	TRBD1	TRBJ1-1	CASSSAGTGLTEAFF	TGTGCCAGCAGCTCCGCCGGGACAGGGCTTACTGAAGCTTTCTTT
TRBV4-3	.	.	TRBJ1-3	CASSLRGNSGNTIYF	TGCGCCAGCAGTCTTCGGGGAAACTCTGGAAACACCATATATTTT
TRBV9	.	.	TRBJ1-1	CASSVVSGGTEAFF	TGTGCCAGCAGCGTAGTTTCGGGGGGCACTGAAGCTTTCTTT
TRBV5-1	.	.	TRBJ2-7	CASSLGAGRDEQYF	TGCGCCAGCAGCTTGGGGGCAGGGCGGGACGAGCAGTACTTC
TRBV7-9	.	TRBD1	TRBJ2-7	CASSLTPGTDLYEQYF	TGTGCCAGCAGCTTAACCCCGGGGACAGATCTCTACGAGCAGTACTTC
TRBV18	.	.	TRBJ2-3	CASAGTLSTDTQYF	TGTGCCAGCGCGGGAACCCTGAGCACAGATACGCAGTATTTT
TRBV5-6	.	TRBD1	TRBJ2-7	CASSLKSKGAFEQYF	TGTGCCAGCAGCTTGAAGAGTAAGGGGGCGTTCGAGCAGTACTTC
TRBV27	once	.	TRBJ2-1	CASRKTGFPYNEQFF	TGTGCCAGCCGGAAAACAGGGTTTCCCTACAATGAGCAGTTCTTC
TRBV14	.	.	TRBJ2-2	CASSVRAGGGELFF	TGTGCCAGCAGCGTCCGGGCTGGTGGTGGGGAGCTGTTTTTT
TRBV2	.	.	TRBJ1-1	CASRNVERKEAFF	TGTGCCAGCAGGAACGTGGAGCGCAAAGAAGCTTTCTTT
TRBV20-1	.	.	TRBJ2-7	CSARVGYEQYF	TGCAGTGCTAGAGTGGGTTACGAGCAGTACTTC
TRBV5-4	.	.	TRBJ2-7	CASSLGVNWEQYF	TGTGCCAGCAGCTTGGGGGTCAACTGGGAGCAGTACTTC
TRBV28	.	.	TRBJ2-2	CATAIRGGELFF	TGTGCCACGGCGATTCGAGGCGGGGAGCTGTTTTTT
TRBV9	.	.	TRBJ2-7	CASSPSGTPFYEQYF	TGTGCCAGCAGCCCGTCCGGGACTCCATTCTACGAGCAGTACTTC